The next 16 T cell receptor beta chains were all read from a single sample in a study of blood T cell repertoires in COVID-19 (dated by TCRdb to 2018 to 2021). Library preparation was by the immunoSEQ multiplex PCR assay. The table comes from immuneACCESS by way of TCRdb, which keeps in-frame sequences with V and J called. Part of the clones is missing from these tables; in studies checked, under half for an unresolved V gene and the rest for unknown reasons. The sample table holds under 300,000 clones, of which about 91% were seen once. Roughly 4.8% of the sample is held by the ten biggest clonotypes. Specimen: peripheral blood. The origin of the receptors is a woman between 35 and 50 years old who had recovered from COVID-19.

This chain connects TRBV6-5 to TRBJ2-1, with 7 bases matching TRBD1. Per germline, CDR1 MNHEY and CDR2 SVGAGI. The CDR3 runs to 15 residues. The junction had 9 bases not matched to a gene; V was cut back by 5 bases and J by 5 bases. CDR3 loop: CASSLTGVEDNEQFF. As DNA, the CDR3 is TGTGCCAGCAGTCTTACAGGGGTTGAGGACAATGAGCAGTTCTTC.

The V gene is TRBV19, the J gene TRBJ2-7, with 7 positions matching TRBD1. The CDR3 is 14 residues long. With V trimmed by 4 bases and J by 3 bases, 6 bases remained unmatched. Germline CDR1 LNHDA, CDR2 SQIVND (reference sequence). CDR3 sequence: CASSSPGTDYEQYV. CDR3 in DNA: TGTGCCAGTAGTAGTCCAGGGACAGACTACGAGCAGTACGTC.

This clone was counted once. This chain links TRBV30 with TRBJ2-3; 9 nucleotides line up with TRBD1. Trimming at V came to 6 bases and at J to 7 bases, leaving 11 bases not matched to a gene. The CDR3 is 14 residues long. CDR1 GTSNPN and CDR2 SVGIG come from the germline V gene (reference sequence). The CDR3 DNA sequence: TGTGCCTGTCTGTCCCGGGACAGGGAATATACGCAGTATTTT. This codes for CACLSRDREYTQYF.

The gene calls are TRBV28 and TRBJ1-5, with 8 bases matching TRBD1. The CDR3 extends over 15 amino acids. Germline assignment: CDR1 MDHEN and CDR2 SYDVKM. V lost 6 bases and J lost 7; bases outside the gene matches: 11. DNA for the CDR3: TGTGCCAGCAGCCATTACGACAGGGGAGGGCAGCCCCAGCATTTT. It codes for CASSHYDRGGQPQHF.

V and J are TRBV3-1 (or the pseudogene TRBV3-2) and TRBJ1-2; D gene uncertain. CDR3 size: 12 residues. The V gene's germline CDR1 is LGHDT and CDR2 YNNKEL (reference sequence). V was pared by 5 bases and J by 7 bases, with 11 bases between. CDR3 DNA sequence: TGTGCCAGCAGCTACGGGTTGGCTGGCTACACCTTC. Protein sequence: CASSYGLAGYTF.

About this clone: Just one base apart from a much larger clone, this may be a read error. This chain connects TRBV7-8 to TRBJ2-2; 10 bases agree with TRBD2. Looked up from germline, CDR1 is SGHVS and CDR2 is FQNEAQ. Trimming at V came to 5 bases and at J to 1 base, leaving 1 base not matched to a gene. The CDR3 contains 15 residues. Here the CDR3 DNA reads TGTGCCAGCAGCCCTAGCGGGGGGAACACCGGGGAGCTGTTTTTT. It translates to CASSPSGGNTGELFF.

The chain is built from TRBV5-4 and TRBJ1-4; the D gene is possibly TRBD1 (5 bases). The CDR3 extends over 15 amino acids. Trimming cost V 1 base and J 8 bases, with 15 bases left between them. Germline V gives CDR1 SGHNT, CDR2 YYREEE (reference sequence). The CDR3 coding sequence is TGTGCCAGCAGCTTGAGGAGGGGAGGAGAAGAAAAACTGTTTTTT. Translated, it gives CASSLRRGGEEKLFF.

The genes are TRBV7-8 and TRBJ2-7, with D perhaps TRBD2 (5 bases). Trimming took 5 bases from V and 7 from J, leaving 15 bases between them. Germline values: CDR1 SGHVS, CDR2 FQNEAQ. The CDR3 covers 13 residues. The CDR3 region has the DNA TGTGCCAGCAGCCCTCGGGAAACGGGGGAGCAGTACGTC. Residues: CASSPRETGEQYV.

The chain employs TRBV24-1 and TRBJ1-5; D is unresolved. This CDR3 contains 12 residues. Germline CDR1 is KGHDR and CDR2 is SFDVKD. Trimming took 9 bases from V and 7 from J, leaving 12 bases between them. This CDR3 reads CATFRVKQPQHF. CDR3 sequence (DNA): TGTGCCACCTTTCGGGTCAAACAGCCCCAGCATTTT.

This chain connects TRBV18 to TRBJ2-4; the match to TRBD2 covers 9 bases. Per the germline V gene, CDR1 is KGHSH and CDR2 is LQKENI. The CDR3 is 14 residues long. The V segment lost 3 bases and the J segment 8 bases; nucleotides outside the gene matches: 5. The CDR3 region has the DNA TGTGCCAGCTCACCTCCGGGACTAGCAGACATTCAGTACTTC. Amino acid sequence: CASSPPGLADIQYF.

This clone has just a few counts. The V and J genes are TRBV7-9 and TRBJ1-6, with D uncertain. With 2 bases removed from V and 7 bases from J, the gap between germline ends came to 6 bases. The CDR3 has 13 amino acids. Germline loops: CDR1 SEHNR, CDR2 FQNEAQ (reference sequence). The CDR3 sequence: CASSLTLNSPLHF. In DNA, the CDR3 is TGTGCCAGCAGCTTAACCCTAAATTCACCCCTCCACTTT.

The chain uses TRBV6-5 and TRBJ2-2, with a weak D call TRBD1 (6 bases). Trimming pared 6 bases from V and 5 bases from J, leaving 13 bases between. The V gene's germline CDR1 is MNHEY and CDR2 SVGAGI. CDR3 length: 14 amino acids. CDR3: CASSRLQGTGELFF. The CDR3 DNA follows: TGTGCCAGCAGCAGATTACAGGGAACCGGGGAGCTGTTTTTT.

This clone was seen more than once but under ten times. The CDR3 protein is CASSLVLAGGTDTQYF. The DNA of the CDR3 is TGCGCCAGCAGCTTGGTACTAGCGGGAGGAACAGATACGCAGTATTTT. The rearrangement links TRBV5-1 to TRBJ2-3; 12 nucleotides align to TRBD2. The V segment lost 0 bases and the J segment 3 bases; nucleotides outside the gene matches: 2. The CDR3 has 16 residues. Germline lookup yields CDR1 SGHRS and CDR2 YFSETQ. The complete variable domain, with remaining parts taken from reference TRBV5-1 and TRBJ2-3, reads KAGVTQTPRYLIKTRGQQVTLSCSPISGHRSVSWYQQTPGQGLQFLFEYFSETQRNKGNFPGRFSGRQFSNSRSEMNVSTLELGDSALYLCASSLVLAGGTDTQYFGPGTRLTVL.

V usage is TRBV5-1 and J usage is TRBJ2-1; a possible D gene is TRBD1 (6 bases). The germline V gene has CDR1 SGHRS and CDR2 YFSETQ. Trimming pared 3 bases from V and 2 bases from J, leaving 12 bases between. This CDR3 contains 15 residues. The CDR3 is CASSSRDTAYNEQFF. The CDR3 coding sequence is TGCGCCAGCAGCTCCCGGGACACAGCCTACAATGAGCAGTTCTTC. Variable domain in full (rest from reference TRBV5-1 and TRBJ2-1): KAGVTQTPRYLIKTRGQQVTLSCSPISGHRSVSWYQQTPGQGLQFLFEYFSETQRNKGNFPGRFSGRQFSNSRSEMNVSTLELGDSALYLCASSSRDTAYNEQFFGPGTRLTVL.

The chain carries TRBV10-3 and TRBJ2-2; D possibly corresponds to TRBD1 (6 bases). The length of the CDR3 is 14 residues. Germline CDR1 and CDR2: ENHRY and SYGVKD. The V end was cut by 9 bases, the J end by 3 bases, with 14 bases between. The CDR3 sequence: CAIGGAGDTGELFF. CDR3 sequence (DNA): TGTGCCATAGGGGGTGCAGGGGACACCGGGGAGCTGTTTTTT.

This clone was seen only a few times. CDR3 loop: CASSSRQADLNTEAFF. DNA of the CDR3: TGTGCCAGCAGCTCTCGACAGGCCGATCTTAACACTGAAGCTTTCTTT. This chain connects TRBV5-4 to TRBJ1-1, with D possibly being TRBD1 (6 bases). Germline loops: CDR1 SGHNT, CDR2 YYREEE (reference sequence). The CDR3 runs 16 residues. With 3 bases removed from V and 2 bases from J, the gap between germline ends came to 17 bases.